The source of this T cell receptor (beta chain) is a study of T cell changes during pregnancy in multiple sclerosis. Produced via immunoSEQ multiplex PCR; TCRdb's table is partial and in-frame only. This sample has under 25,000 clones, with roughly 86% found just once. The CDR3 extends over 15 amino acids. Per the germline V gene, CDR1 is MDHEN and CDR2 is SYDVKM. V shed 2 bases, J shed 3 bases, and the junction held 6 bases outside the gene matches. The chain combines TRBV28 with TRBJ2-7; TRBD2 agrees at 8 bases. The receptor was derived from a female donor in good health, enrolled as a control in a pregnancy study. The material was CD8+ T cells from peripheral blood mononuclear cells, obtained in the first trimester of pregnancy. CDR3 coding DNA: TGTGCCAGCAGTTTAAAAGAGCGGGAGAACTACGAGCAGTACTTC. It yields the protein CASSLKERENYEQYF.